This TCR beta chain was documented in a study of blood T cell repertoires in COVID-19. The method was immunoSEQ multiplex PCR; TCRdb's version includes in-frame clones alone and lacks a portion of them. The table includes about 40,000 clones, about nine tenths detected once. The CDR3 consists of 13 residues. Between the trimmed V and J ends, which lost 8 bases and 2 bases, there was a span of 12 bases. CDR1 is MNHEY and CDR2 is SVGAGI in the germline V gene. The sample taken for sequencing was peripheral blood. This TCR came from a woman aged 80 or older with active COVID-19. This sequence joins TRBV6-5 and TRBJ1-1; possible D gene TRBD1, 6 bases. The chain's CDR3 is CASAIQGNTEAFF. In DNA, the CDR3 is TGTGCCAGCGCGATACAGGGTAACACTGAAGCTTTCTTT.